One and the same sample provided the 28 T cell receptor beta chains below, sequenced in a study of regulatory T cells in long-lasting Graves disease. Investigators prepared the TCR beta libraries by applying iRepertoire HTBI primers and Arm-PCR of CDR3 regions. TCRdb ran MiXCR on the multiplex PCR reads and lists one entry per CDR3 protein. The sample includes roughly 520,000 distinct CDR3 sequences, more than 10% of them seen just once. The time point: newly diagnosed GD, antithyroid drugs for less than 3 months. PBMC RNA was the source of the TCR library. A further study also used this sample, focusing on T cells in Graves' hyperthyroidism and ophthalmopathy.

The sequencing used peripheral blood mononuclear cells (PBMCs), collected at new diagnosis, from a patient treated with antithyroid drugs. Receptors originate from a woman aged 25 to 45 with Graves disease.

This clonotype was detected ten times or more. This sequence joins TRBV2 and TRBJ1-3; D is possibly TRBD1 (5 bases). Trimming left V 7 bases short and J 0 bases short, with 10 bases between. Germline CDR1 is SNHLY and CDR2 is FYNNEI. This CDR3 has 14 amino acids. CDR3 nucleotides: TGTGCCAGCACCATGACAGACTCTGGAAACACCATATATTTT. It yields the protein CASTMTDSGNTIYF.

This clonotype turned up a few times. This sequence joins TRBV28 and TRBJ2-1; D gene uncertain. The ends were cut back, 3 bases at V and 4 bases at J, with 7 bases in the middle. The CDR3 is 13 residues long. Germline V lookup: CDR1 MDHEN, CDR2 SYDVKM. CDR3: CASSFTTYNEQFF. Here the CDR3 DNA reads TGTGCCAGCAGTTTCACTACTTACAATGAGCAGTTCTTC.

There are a few counts of this clonotype. This chain links TRBV5-1 with TRBJ2-2, with D possibly TRBD2 on 5 matching bases. V was clipped by 0 bases and J by 9 bases, with 12 bases between them. Per germline, CDR1 SGHRS and CDR2 YFSETQ. CDR3 length equals 14 residues. Written as DNA, the CDR3 is TGCGCCAGCAGCTTGGCGGGAAATTCCTGGGAGCTGTTTTTT. This encodes CASSLAGNSWELFF.

This clonotype was detected only a few times. V gene TRBV19 combines with J gene TRBJ2-3; the D is unclear. CDR1 is LNHDA and CDR2 is SQIVND in the germline V gene (reference sequence). With 3 bases removed from V and 6 bases from J, the gap between germline ends came to 16 bases. The CDR3 runs 15 residues. Here the CDR3 DNA reads TGTGCCAGTAGTATCCCAACAGTATCCGGGGATACGCAGTATTTT. Its protein is CASSIPTVSGDTQYF.

This clonotype was seen ten or more times. This chain links TRBV20-1 with TRBJ2-7; D remains ambiguous. Germline V gives CDR1 DFQATT, CDR2 SNEGSKA (reference sequence). The CDR3 sequence is 13 residues long. Trimming cost V 1 base and J 2 bases, with 9 bases left between them. DNA of the CDR3: TGCAGTGCTAGAGGGGCGCAAACCTACGAGCAGTACTTC. Protein product: CSARGAQTYEQYF.

This clonotype was found many times. The CDR3 loop is CASSSRQGDQPQHF. The CDR3 DNA is TGTGCCAGCAGTTCCCGACAGGGGGATCAGCCCCAGCATTTT. V is TRBV7-2 and J is TRBJ1-5; 9 bases are shared with TRBD1. The V and J ends lost 6 bases and 5 bases, in that order; junction bases with no gene match: 5. Germline V gene sequence: CDR1 SGHTA, CDR2 FQGNSA. The CDR3 is 14 amino acids.

The sample holds many counts of this clonotype. The chain joins TRBV14 to TRBJ2-1; D not resolved. The germline V gene has CDR1 SGHDN and CDR2 FVKESK. This CDR3 is built from 13 residues. The V end lost 4 bases, the J end lost 9 bases, and 13 bases lay between the germline ends. CDR3 protein: CASSRDLGGEQFF. The CDR3 DNA reads TGTGCCAGCAGCCGTGATCTTGGCGGTGAGCAGTTCTTC.

This CDR3 is CASSLNPDDQPQHF. The CDR3 DNA is TGCGCCAGCAGCTTGAACCCAGACGATCAGCCCCAGCATTTT. The chain recombines TRBV5-1 with TRBJ1-5; D not certain. Germline V CDR1 and CDR2: SGHRS, YFSETQ. This CDR3 is 14 amino acids long. V lost 1 base, J lost 5 bases, and 10 bases lay in between.

In this sample, this clonotype turned up many times. V and J are TRBV11-1 and TRBJ2-5, with D tentatively TRBD1 or TRBD2 (5 bases each). Germline lookup yields CDR1 SGHAT and CDR2 FQDESV (reference sequence). The V end was cut by 5 bases, the J end by 5 bases, with 15 bases between. This CDR3 region has 14 residues. This CDR3 reads CASSPGPRAETQYF. The CDR3 DNA reads as TGTGCCAGCAGCCCGGGACCCCGGGCGGAGACCCAGTACTTC.

This clonotype was counted ten times or more. This rearrangement joins TRBV15 to TRBJ2-2; D uncertain. The V and J ends lost 0 bases and 3 bases respectively, with 11 bases between them. The germline V gene encodes CDR1 LNHNV and CDR2 YYDKDF (reference sequence). The CDR3 is made up of 16 amino acids. The CDR3 DNA is TGTGCCACCAGCAGAGAACCCGGACGGTACACCGGGGAGCTGTTTTTT. Translation gives CATSREPGRYTGELFF.

This clonotype was seen a few times. The genes are TRBV27 and TRBJ1-5; a possible D gene is TRBD1 (5 bases). The CDR3 has 15 residues. CDR1 is MNHEY and CDR2 is SMNVEV in the germline V gene (reference sequence). The V end lost 1 base, the J end lost 0 bases, and 7 bases lay between the germline ends. The CDR3 spells CASSLFGASNQPQHF. In DNA, the CDR3 is TGTGCCAGCAGTTTATTCGGGGCTAGCAATCAGCCCCAGCATTTT.

Ten or more counts support this clonotype. The V gene is TRBV5-1, the J gene TRBJ2-1; D remains unclear. The CDR3 loop spans 14 amino acids. Deletions cut 3 bases from V and 9 bases from J, with 16 bases between. Germline values: CDR1 SGHRS, CDR2 YFSETQ. Here the CDR3 reads CASSSYGRDREQFF. For the CDR3, the DNA is TGCGCCAGCAGCTCCTACGGACGCGATCGTGAGCAGTTCTTC.

This sequence joins TRBV7-6 and TRBJ2-2, with TRBD2 as a possible D gene (6 bases). The V gene lost 1 base and the J gene lost 6 bases, with 12 bases spanning the gap. CDR3 length equals 15 residues. CDR1 and CDR2 from the germline V gene are SGHVS and FNYEAQ. As DNA, the CDR3 is TGTGCCAGCAGCTTAGTCTCGGGAGAGGCCGGGGAGCTGTTTTTT. It encodes CASSLVSGEAGELFF.

The table lists this clonotype with a few counts. The V and J genes are TRBV7-3 and TRBJ2-7, with TRBD2 matching 10 bases. The CDR3 spans 16 residues. CDR1 and CDR2 (germline): SGHTA, FQGTGA. The J segment lost 6 bases and the V segment lost 5 bases, leaving 13 bases of the junction unmatched. CDR3 coding DNA: TGTGCCAGCAGCCCTCTAGCGGGAGACGGATCTAGCGAGCAGTACTTC. Protein product: CASSPLAGDGSSEQYF.

This clonotype was seen a few times. V gene TRBV18 combines with J gene TRBJ2-2, with TRBD1 matching 7 bases. Germline V gives CDR1 KGHSH, CDR2 LQKENI. The CDR3 loop spans 15 amino acids. V lost 4 bases and J lost 4; bases outside the gene matches: 6. The CDR3 nucleotides are TGTGCCAGCTCACAGAACAGGGGTTCCACCGGGGAGCTGTTTTTT. Translating it yields CASSQNRGSTGELFF.

The chain recombines TRBV11-2 with TRBJ1-1, with unresolved D. This CDR3 comprises 14 residues. V was pared by 4 bases and J by 0 bases, with 9 bases between. Germline values: CDR1 SGHAT, CDR2 FQNNGV. CDR3 residues: CASSSSIMNTEAFF. The CDR3 DNA follows: TGTGCCAGCAGCTCCTCCATCATGAACACTGAAGCTTTCTTT.

At least ten counts were recorded for this clonotype. The J gene is TRBJ2-5, the V gene TRBV19, with D possibly being TRBD2 (7 bases). This CDR3 has 12 residues. V was clipped by 11 bases and J by 7 bases, with 17 bases between them. Germline V CDR1 and CDR2: LNHDA, SQIVND (reference sequence). The CDR3 spells CAVGGGVGTQYF. The CDR3 nucleotides are TGTGCCGTCGGCGGGGGCGTTGGGACCCAGTACTTC.

This clonotype came up many times. This chain joins TRBV12-3 or TRBV12-4 and TRBJ1-5, with TRBD1 as a possible D gene (6 bases). V was shortened by 7 bases and J by 4 bases, with 14 bases between the two germline ends. This CDR3 is 14 amino acids long. Here the CDR3 DNA reads TGTGCCAGCACGAGGACAGCGTCGAATCAGCCCCAGCATTTT. It codes for CASTRTASNQPQHF.

This clonotype was recorded many times. The chain recombines TRBV5-1 with TRBJ2-1; possible D gene TRBD2, 6 bases. V was cut by 4 bases and J by 0 bases, with 14 bases left in between. The length of the CDR3 is 16 residues. Germline V gene sequence: CDR1 SGHRS, CDR2 YFSETQ. The DNA of the CDR3 is TGCGCCAGCAGCCGCCGGACCGGGAGCTCCTACAATGAGCAGTTCTTC. Residues: CASSRRTGSSYNEQFF.

Note on this clonotype: A read error likely explains this, since a far larger clone differs by one base. The chain is built from TRBV2 and TRBJ2-1, with 9 bases aligning to TRBD2. The CDR3 has 14 residues. Germline V lookup: CDR1 SNHLY, CDR2 FYNNEI. V was clipped by 3 bases and J by 10 bases; unmatched bases: 7. CDR3 nucleotide sequence: TGTGCCAGCAGTGATGGACTAGCGTTGTACGAGCAGTTCTTC. It codes for CASSDGLALYEQFF.

Of note for this clonotype: A read error likely explains this, since a far larger clone differs by one base. This chain joins TRBV28 and TRBJ2-7; 7 nucleotides align to TRBD2. V lost 3 bases, J lost 7 bases, and 15 bases stayed unmatched. The CDR3 covers 16 residues. From germline, CDR1 is MDHEN and CDR2 SYDVKM. The chain's CDR3 is CASSFGASGMYNEQYF. The CDR3 coding sequence is TGTGCCAGCAGTTTTGGGGCTAGCGGCATGTACAATGAGCAGTACTTC.

The chain couples TRBV6-1 to TRBJ2-7, with TRBD2 matching over 9 bases. CDR3 size: 15 residues. From germline, CDR1 is MNHNS and CDR2 SASEGT. V was pared by 6 bases and J by 1 base, with 7 bases of the junction left unmatched. CDR3 amino acids: CASSPGREGSYEQYF. The CDR3 DNA reads TGTGCCAGCAGCCCAGGGCGGGAGGGTTCCTACGAGCAGTACTTC.

The chain employs TRBV20-1 and TRBJ2-1, with D tentatively TRBD2 (5 bases). Germline lookup yields CDR1 DFQATT and CDR2 SNEGSKA (reference sequence). V lost 7 bases and J 7 bases, leaving 20 bases between the germline ends. CDR3 length: 14 residues. CDR3 bases: TGCAGTGTCCGAGTGCGGGCGGGCTGGAATGAGCAGTTCTTC. This gives the protein CSVRVRAGWNEQFF.

This clonotype was recorded at least ten times. The V and J genes are TRBV19 and TRBJ2-7; 11 bases map to TRBD2. V lost 3 bases, J lost 4 bases, and 5 bases stayed unmatched. Germline assignment: CDR1 LNHDA and CDR2 SQIVND (reference sequence). This CDR3 contains 15 residues. CDR3: CASSMGTSGWYEQYF. The CDR3, as DNA: TGTGCCAGTAGTATGGGGACTAGCGGATGGTACGAGCAGTACTTC.

This clonotype was observed a handful of times. This chain joins TRBV6-2 or TRBV6-3 and TRBJ2-4; D assignment may be TRBD1 or TRBD2 (7 bases each). CDR3 length: 20 amino acids. The germline CDR1 and CDR2 sequences are MNHEY and SVGEGT. Trimming shortened V by 5 bases and J by 0 bases, and 26 bases separated the two germline ends. Written as DNA, the CDR3 is TGTGCCAGCAGTGAAACTACCGGGACAGCGGGATTTTTAGCCAAAAACATTCAGTACTTC. It translates to CASSETTGTAGFLAKNIQYF.

This clonotype came up a few times. The rearrangement joins TRBV19 to TRBJ1-5, with TRBD1 matching over 9 bases. V was clipped by 9 bases and J by 2 bases; unmatched bases: 20. CDR1 is LNHDA, CDR2 SQIVND, per germline (reference sequence). The CDR3 runs 19 residues. CDR3 coding DNA: TGTGCCAGCGCTTTGGGGTGGGGACAGGGTAAATTTGGCAATCAGCCCCAGCATTTT. It translates to CASALGWGQGKFGNQPQHF.

In this sample, this clonotype turned up many times. The rearrangement uses TRBV29-1 and TRBJ2-7, with a weak D call TRBD2 (5 bases). Between the trimmed V and J ends, which lost 4 bases and 7 bases, there was a span of 17 bases. CDR3 size: 13 residues. The germline CDR1 and CDR2 sequences are SQVTM and ANQGSEA. The CDR3, as DNA: TGCAGCGTTGTACGGGTTGCGGGTGAAGAGCAGTACTTC. Translated, it gives CSVVRVAGEEQYF.

This chain uses TRBV7-2 with TRBJ1-2; 12 bases agree with TRBD1. There are 16 residues in the CDR3. V trimming: 6 bases; J trimming: 2 bases; junction bases outside the gene matches: 7. Per germline, CDR1 SGHTA and CDR2 FQGNSA. The CDR3 nucleotides read TGTGCCAGCAGTGGAGGCGGGACAGGGGGCAACTATGGCTACACCTTC. This codes for CASSGGGTGGNYGYTF.